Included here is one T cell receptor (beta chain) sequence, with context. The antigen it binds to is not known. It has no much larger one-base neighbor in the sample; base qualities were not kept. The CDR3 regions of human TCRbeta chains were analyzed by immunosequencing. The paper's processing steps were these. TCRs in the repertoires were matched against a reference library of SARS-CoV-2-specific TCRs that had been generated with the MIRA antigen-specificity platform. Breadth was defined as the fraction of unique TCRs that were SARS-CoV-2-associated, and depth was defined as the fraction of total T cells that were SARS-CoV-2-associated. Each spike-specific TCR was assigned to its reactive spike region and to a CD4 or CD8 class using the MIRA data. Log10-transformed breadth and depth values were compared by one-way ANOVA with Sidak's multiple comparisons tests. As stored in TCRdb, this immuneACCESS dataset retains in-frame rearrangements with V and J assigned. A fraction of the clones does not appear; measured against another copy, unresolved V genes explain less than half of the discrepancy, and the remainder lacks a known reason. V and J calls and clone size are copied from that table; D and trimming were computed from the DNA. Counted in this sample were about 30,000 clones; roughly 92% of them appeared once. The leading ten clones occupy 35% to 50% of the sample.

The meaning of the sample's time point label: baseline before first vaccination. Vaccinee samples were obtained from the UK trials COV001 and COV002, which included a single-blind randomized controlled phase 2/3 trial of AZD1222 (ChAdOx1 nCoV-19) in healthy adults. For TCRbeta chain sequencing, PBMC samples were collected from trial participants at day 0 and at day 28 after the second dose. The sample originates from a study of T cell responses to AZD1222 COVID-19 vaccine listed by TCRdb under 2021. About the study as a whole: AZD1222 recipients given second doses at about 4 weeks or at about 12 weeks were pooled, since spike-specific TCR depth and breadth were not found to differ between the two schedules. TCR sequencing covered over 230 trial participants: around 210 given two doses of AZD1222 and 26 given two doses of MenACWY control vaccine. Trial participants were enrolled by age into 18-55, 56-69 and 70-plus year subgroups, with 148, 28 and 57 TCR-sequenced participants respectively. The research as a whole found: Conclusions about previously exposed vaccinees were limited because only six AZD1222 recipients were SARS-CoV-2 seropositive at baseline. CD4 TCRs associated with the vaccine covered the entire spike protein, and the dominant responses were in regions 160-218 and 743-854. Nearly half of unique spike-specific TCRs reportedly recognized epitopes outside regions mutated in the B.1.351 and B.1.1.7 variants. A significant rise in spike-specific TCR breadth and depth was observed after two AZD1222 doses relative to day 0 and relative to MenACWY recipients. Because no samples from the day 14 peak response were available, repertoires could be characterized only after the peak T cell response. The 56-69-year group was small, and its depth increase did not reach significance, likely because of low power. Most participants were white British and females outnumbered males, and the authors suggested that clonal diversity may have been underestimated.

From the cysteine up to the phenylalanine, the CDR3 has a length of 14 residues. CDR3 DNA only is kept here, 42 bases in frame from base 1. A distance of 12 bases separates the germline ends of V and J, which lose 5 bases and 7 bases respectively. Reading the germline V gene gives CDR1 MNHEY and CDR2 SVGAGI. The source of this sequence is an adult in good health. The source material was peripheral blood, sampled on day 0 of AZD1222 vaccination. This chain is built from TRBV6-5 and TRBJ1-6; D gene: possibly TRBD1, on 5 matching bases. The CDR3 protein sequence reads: CASSRDLLNSPLHF. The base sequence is TGTGCCAGCAGTAGGGACCTCCTAAATTCACCCCTCCACTTT.